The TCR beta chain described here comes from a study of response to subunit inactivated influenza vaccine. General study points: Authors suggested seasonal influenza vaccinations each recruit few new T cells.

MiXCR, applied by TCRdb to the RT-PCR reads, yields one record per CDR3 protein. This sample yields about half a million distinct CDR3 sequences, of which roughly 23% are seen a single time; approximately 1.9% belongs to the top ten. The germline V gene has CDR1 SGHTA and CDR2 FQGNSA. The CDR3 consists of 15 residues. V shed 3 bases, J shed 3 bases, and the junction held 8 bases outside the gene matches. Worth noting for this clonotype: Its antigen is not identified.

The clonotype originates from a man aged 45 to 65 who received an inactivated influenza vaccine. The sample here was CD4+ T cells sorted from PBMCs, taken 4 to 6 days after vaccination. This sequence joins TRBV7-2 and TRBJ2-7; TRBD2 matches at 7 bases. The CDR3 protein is CASSFRFGDYYEQYF. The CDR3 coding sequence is TGTGCCAGCAGCTTTCGATTCGGGGACTACTACGAGCAGTACTTC.